This T cell receptor beta chain comes out of a study of shared clonotypes between healthy human individuals. Study results and caveats: Naive subsets typically showed greater estimated richness than memory subsets. Blood was the sole source, and tissue repertoires probably differ.

Terminally differentiated effector memory CD45RA+ cells were excluded by CCR7 positive selection of CD45RO-negative cells. The study enrolled healthy HIV-negative adults without recent acute infections or vaccinations as donors. This clone has a single count. Its antigen remains unknown. This CDR3 spans 10 amino acids. V was pared by 8 bases and J by 9 bases, with 3 bases of the junction left unmatched. CDR1 is SQVTM and CDR2 is ANQGSEA in the germline V gene. At a deep level, the assay was run. Some clones are missing from TCRdb's copy, which holds only in-frame ones; the method was immunoSEQ multiplex PCR. The data hold millions of clones, with about 95% observed a single time.

The TCR sequence derives from a man younger than 35 in good health. The sample consisted of naive CD8+ T cells sorted from blood. The chain couples TRBV29-1 to TRBJ2-1; 8 nucleotides align to TRBD1. The CDR3 DNA follows: TGCAGCTATGACAGGGGTGAGCAGTTCTTC. Translation: CSYDRGEQFF.